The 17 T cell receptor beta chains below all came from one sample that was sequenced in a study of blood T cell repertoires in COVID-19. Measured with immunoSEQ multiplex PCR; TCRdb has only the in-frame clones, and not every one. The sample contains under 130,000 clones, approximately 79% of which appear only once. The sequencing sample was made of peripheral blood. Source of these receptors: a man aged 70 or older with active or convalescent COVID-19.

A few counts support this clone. CDR3 DNA sequence: TGCGCCAGCAGCTTAGATTGGAACACTGAAGCTTTCTTT. It encodes CASSLDWNTEAFF. The chain couples TRBV10-2 to TRBJ1-1; D is undetermined. CDR3 size: 13 residues. Germline V lookup: CDR1 WSHSY, CDR2 SAAADI. With 6 bases removed from V and 1 base from J, the gap between germline ends came to 9 bases.

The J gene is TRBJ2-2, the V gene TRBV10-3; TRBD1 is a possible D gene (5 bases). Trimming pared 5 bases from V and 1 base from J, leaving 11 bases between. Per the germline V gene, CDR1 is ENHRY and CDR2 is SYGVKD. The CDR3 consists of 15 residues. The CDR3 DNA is TGTGCCATCAGTTTGACAGAAGAGAACACCGGGGAGCTGTTTTTT. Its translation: CAISLTEENTGELFF.

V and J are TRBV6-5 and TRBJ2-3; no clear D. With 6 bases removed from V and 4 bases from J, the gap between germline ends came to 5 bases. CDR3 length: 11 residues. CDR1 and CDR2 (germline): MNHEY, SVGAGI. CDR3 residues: CASRRADTQYF. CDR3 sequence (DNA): TGTGCCAGCAGGAGAGCAGATACGCAGTATTTT.

The CDR3 sequence is CASSLTGSMNTEAFF. The CDR3 DNA reads TGTGCCAGTAGTCTGACGGGATCTATGAACACTGAAGCTTTCTTT. V gene TRBV19 combines with J gene TRBJ1-1; D unresolved. Germline CDR1 is LNHDA and CDR2 is SQIVND (reference sequence). The CDR3 consists of 15 residues. V gave up 5 bases and J gave up 0 bases, with 13 bases separating them.

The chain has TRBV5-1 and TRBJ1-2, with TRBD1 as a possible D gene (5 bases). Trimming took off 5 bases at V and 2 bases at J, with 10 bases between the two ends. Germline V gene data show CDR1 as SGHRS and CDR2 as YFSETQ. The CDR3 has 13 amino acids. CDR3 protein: CASRINRNYGYTF. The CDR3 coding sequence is TGCGCCAGCAGGATCAACAGGAACTATGGCTACACCTTC.

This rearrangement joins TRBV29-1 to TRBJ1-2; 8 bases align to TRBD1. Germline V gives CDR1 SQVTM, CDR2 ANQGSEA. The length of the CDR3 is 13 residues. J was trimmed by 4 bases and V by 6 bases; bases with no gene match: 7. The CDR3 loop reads CSVLRGPRYGYTF. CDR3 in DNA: TGCAGCGTCCTCAGGGGGCCCCGCTATGGCTACACCTTC.

DNA for the CDR3: TGTGCCAGCAGCTCCGCCGGGACTAGTTACAATGAGCAGTTCTTC. Translation: CASSSAGTSYNEQFF. The chain is built from TRBV7-6 and TRBJ2-1; 8 bases line up with TRBD2. The V and J ends lost 4 bases and 4 bases, in that order; junction bases with no gene match: 6. The length of the CDR3 is 15 residues. CDR1 and CDR2 (germline): SGHVS, FNYEAQ.

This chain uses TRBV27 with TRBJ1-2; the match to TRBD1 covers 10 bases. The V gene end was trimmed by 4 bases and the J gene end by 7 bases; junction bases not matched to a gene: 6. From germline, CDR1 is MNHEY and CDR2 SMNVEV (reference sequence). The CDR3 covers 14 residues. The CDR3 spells CASSYRTGGVGYTF. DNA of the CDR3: TGTGCCAGCAGTTACCGGACAGGGGGGGTTGGCTACACCTTC.

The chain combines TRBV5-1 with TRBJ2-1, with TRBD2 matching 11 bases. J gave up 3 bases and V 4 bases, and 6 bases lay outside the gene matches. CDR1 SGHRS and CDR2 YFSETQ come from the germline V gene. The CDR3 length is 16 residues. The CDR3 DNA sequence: TGCGCCAGCAGCACCGGACTAGCGGGCCACTACAATGAGCAGTTCTTC. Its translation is CASSTGLAGHYNEQFF. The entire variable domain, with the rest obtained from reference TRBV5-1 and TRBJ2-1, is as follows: KAGVTQTPRYLIKTRGQQVTLSCSPISGHRSVSWYQQTPGQGLQFLFEYFSETQRNKGNFPGRFSGRQFSNSRSEMNVSTLELGDSALYLCASSTGLAGHYNEQFFGPGTRLTVL.

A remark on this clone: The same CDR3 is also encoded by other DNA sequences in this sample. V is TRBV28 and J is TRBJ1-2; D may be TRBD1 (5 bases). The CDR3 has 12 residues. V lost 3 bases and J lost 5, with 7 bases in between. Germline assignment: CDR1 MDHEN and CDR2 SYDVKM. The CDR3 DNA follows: TGTGCCAGCAGTTTTCGGGGGTATGGCTACACCTTC. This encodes CASSFRGYGYTF.

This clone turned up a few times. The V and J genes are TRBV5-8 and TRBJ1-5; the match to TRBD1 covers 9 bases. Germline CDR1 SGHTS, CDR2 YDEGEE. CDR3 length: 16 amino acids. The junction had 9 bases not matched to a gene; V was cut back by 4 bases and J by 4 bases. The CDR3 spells CASSPGQGRQNQPQHF. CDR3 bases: TGTGCCAGCAGCCCTGGACAGGGGCGTCAGAATCAGCCCCAGCATTTT.

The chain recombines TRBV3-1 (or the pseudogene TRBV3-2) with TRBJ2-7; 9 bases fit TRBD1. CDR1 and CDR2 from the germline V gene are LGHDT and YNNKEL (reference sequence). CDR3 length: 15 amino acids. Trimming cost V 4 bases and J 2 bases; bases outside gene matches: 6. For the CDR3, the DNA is TGTGCCAGCAGCCCGCGACAGGGGGGGACCTACGAGCAGTACTTC. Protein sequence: CASSPRQGGTYEQYF.

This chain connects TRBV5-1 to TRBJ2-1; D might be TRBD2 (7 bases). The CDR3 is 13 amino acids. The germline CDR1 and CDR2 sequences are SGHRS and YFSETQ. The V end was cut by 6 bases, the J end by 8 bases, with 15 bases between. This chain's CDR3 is CASTPGGVYEQFF. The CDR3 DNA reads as TGCGCCAGCACCCCGGGGGGCGTCTATGAGCAGTTCTTC.

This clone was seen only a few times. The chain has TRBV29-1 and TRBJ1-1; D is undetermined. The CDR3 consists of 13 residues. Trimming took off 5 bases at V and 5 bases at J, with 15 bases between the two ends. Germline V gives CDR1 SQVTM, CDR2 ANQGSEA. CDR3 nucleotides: TGCAGCGTTATCGCCCGATTGAGGACTGAAGCTTTCTTT. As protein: CSVIARLRTEAFF.

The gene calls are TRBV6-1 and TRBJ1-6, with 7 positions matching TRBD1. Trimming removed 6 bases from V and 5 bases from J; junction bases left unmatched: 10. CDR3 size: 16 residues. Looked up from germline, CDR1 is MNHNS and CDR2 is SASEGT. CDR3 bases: TGTGCCAGCAGAGAATTTGACAGGGCGAATAATTCACCCCTCCACTTT. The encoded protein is CASREFDRANNSPLHF.

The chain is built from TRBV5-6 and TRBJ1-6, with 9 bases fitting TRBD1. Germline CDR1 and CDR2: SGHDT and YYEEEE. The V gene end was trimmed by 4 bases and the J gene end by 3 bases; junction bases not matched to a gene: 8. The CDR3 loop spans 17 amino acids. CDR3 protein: CASSARTGVNYNSPLHF. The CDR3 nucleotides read TGTGCCAGCAGCGCAAGGACAGGGGTCAACTATAATTCACCCCTCCACTTT.

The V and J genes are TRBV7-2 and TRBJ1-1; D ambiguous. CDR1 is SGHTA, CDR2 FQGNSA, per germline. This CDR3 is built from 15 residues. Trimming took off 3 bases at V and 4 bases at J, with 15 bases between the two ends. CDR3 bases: TGTGCCAGCAGCTTGGGCAGCGGGGTGAGCACTGAAGCTTTCTTT. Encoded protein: CASSLGSGVSTEAFF.